This T cell receptor beta chain stems from a study of beta chain features in type 1 diabetes. Overall study context: Patients looked much like healthy donors when it came to age, gender and cell yields.

Every participating donor gave one draw, a heparinised blood sample averaging around 0.11 L. Expressed TCRB transcripts were sequenced, since all the RNA that had been isolated was reverse transcribed. The read count averaged about 3.6 million across naive, central memory and regulatory T cell samples. The table came from immunoSEQ multiplex PCR; TCRdb's copy has only in-frame clones and leaves some out. The profile shows over 700,000 clones, roughly 16% of them singletons. With regard to this clone: At one boundary the junction diverges from the germline segment, which might be a read error.

CDR1 and CDR2 from the germline V gene are SGHTS and YDEGEE. This CDR3 spans 13 amino acids. The source material was naive CD4+ T cells from blood. The receptor's source is a woman in her late teens or twenties in good health. V gene TRBV5-8 combines with J gene TRBJ2-7; a possible D gene is TRBD2 (6 bases). CDR3 sequence: CASSPGVPYEQYF. The CDR3 nucleotides read TGCGCCAGCAGCCCGGGAGTTCCCTACGAGCAGTACTTC. Based on the CDR3 plus reference TRBV5-8 and TRBJ2-7, the full variable domain is EAGVTQSPTHLIKTRGQQATLRCSPISGHTSVYWYQQALGLGLQFLLWYDEGEERNRGNFPPRFSGRQFPNYSSELNVNALELEDSALYLCASSPGVPYEQYFGPGTRLTVT.